This section outlines one TCR beta chain sequence together with its context. Its specific antigen is unknown. It has no much larger one-base neighbor in the sample; base qualities were not kept. Taken from cysteine to phenylalanine, the CDR3 has 17 residues. The sequence is cut down to CDR3 DNA, 51 bases in frame from base 1. V and J are truncated by 0 bases and 4 bases respectively, leaving an intervening sequence of 16 bases. The germline V gene sets CDR1 to MGHRA and CDR2 to YSYEKL. Sample treatment or condition, as interpreted from the label and publication: live attenuated yellow fever vaccine strain. At each blood-draw timepoint, two biological replicates of bulk PBMCs were collected. PBMCs were isolated from peripheral blood using a standard Ficoll-Paque protocol. TriZol was used to extract RNA from bulk PBMCs, CD4 and CD8 fractions, and dextramer-positive and dextramer-negative fractions. The record originates from a study of T cells after yellow fever vaccination (dated by TCRdb to between 2017 and 2020). Turning to the overall study: The SMART-Seq v4 Ultra Low Input RNA kit was used to prepare libraries from fractions with low cell numbers. To follow T-cell clones before and after primary and booster YFV17D yellow fever vaccination, bulk TCR alpha and beta repertoires were sequenced over time. The cohort comprised two healthy male donors, one aged 18 to 29 and one aged 30 to 39 years. Blood was collected at multiple timepoints before and after primary and secondary immunization, and bulk PBMC replicates and cell subsets were isolated. Study-level results and caveats: Compared with the primary T-cell response, the secondary T-cell response was faster but weaker, reaching its peak on day 5 rather than on day 15. A small share of clonotypes occurred in both CD4 and CD8 compartments, likely arising from convergent recombination. FACS-sorted repertoires could contain abundant contaminating clonotypes from the bulk population, so computational filtering was required. Because only a couple of donors were included in the study, the extent to which the findings can be generalized is limited. Most clones expanded after primary vaccination were re-detected after the booster (almost 97% of CD4 and around 88% of CD8), suggesting broad memory maintenance.

TCR cDNA was synthesized by 5'RACE template switching, which introduced a universal primer site and unique molecular identifiers. Priming of cDNA synthesis was performed from both the TCR alpha and TCR beta constant segments. Library amplification involved two PCR steps, and the second step added sample barcodes and sequencing adapters. Sequencing of libraries was done on Illumina HiSeq 2500 (2x100 bp) or NovaSeq (2x150 bp). Under the source paper's analysis protocol: MIGEC handled demultiplexing of reads and collapsing into UMI consensus sequences, while MiXCR performed V(D)J alignment. Vaccine-responding clonotypes were defined with edgeR using replicate PBMC samples, requiring FDR below 0.01 and a log2 fold change above 5 up to day 15. Each bulk clonotype received a CD4 or CD8 identity based on whether the sequenced CD4 or CD8 repertoire contained that clonotype at higher abundance. TCRdb reworked the public reads: Q25 trimming with fastp, MiXCR clone assembly, productive beta chains retained. Every CDR3 protein is listed once, alongside the most common genes and DNA of its rows. The V and J calls were determined by TCRdb, not by the authors. Recorded for this sample are 300,000 to 450,000 distinct CDR3 sequences; around 8.1% of them occurred a single time. The top ten clonotypes cover 17% of the sample.

This material consisted of PBMCs, taken roughly seven weeks after the first yellow fever vaccination. This TCR was recovered from a young man who received the YFV17D yellow fever vaccine. The rearrangement joined TRBV4-1 to TRBJ2-1, with the D gene not confidently named. The encoded CDR3 is CASSQDSWAVGYNEQFF. The base sequence is TGCGCCAGCAGCCAAGATAGTTGGGCCGTCGGTTACAATGAGCAGTTCTTC.